This T cell receptor beta chain was observed in a study of blood T cell repertoires in COVID-19. Donors were grouped by their self-reported clinical history. This clone came up a few times. V lost 6 bases, J lost 5 bases, and 4 bases stayed unmatched. The germline V gene has CDR1 SNHLY and CDR2 FYNNEI. The CDR3 contains 15 residues. Per the authors' pipeline: Cell counts per sample came from amplifying reference gene primers. Measured with immunoSEQ multiplex PCR; TCRdb has only the in-frame clones, and not every one. That table gives V, J and clone size, and the DNA gave D and trimming. The profile shows 62,000 or so clones, approximately 80% of them singletons.

The V and J genes are TRBV2 and TRBJ2-2; 12 positions agree with TRBD2. The receptor's source is a woman between 35 and 50 years old with acute COVID-19. The sample consisted of PBMCs or T cells enriched from blood (not recorded which). The CDR3 region is CASRVLAGGTGELFF. The DNA for the CDR3 is TGTGCCAGCAGGGTACTAGCGGGAGGTACCGGGGAGCTGTTTTTT.